These 14 T cell receptor beta chains originate from one sample sequenced in a study of patients and donors after allogeneic stem cell transplantation. TCRdb independently ran MiXCR on the RT-PCR reads; one entry per CDR3 protein. The sample has 800,000 to 1,000,000 distinct CDR3 sequences, more than 15% seen once. The sample consisted of blood, either unsorted or a sorted T cell fraction (not recorded which). Every receptor here comes from a human donor who was either an allogeneic HSCT recipient or a stem cell or donor lymphocyte infusion donor (not recorded which). It is not recorded whose cells these are; they may come from a transplant donor.

This chain connects TRBV12-3 or TRBV12-4 to TRBJ2-3; TRBD2 agrees at 12 bases. The CDR3 covers 15 residues. Unmatched junction bases numbered 10, after V lost 6 bases and J lost 9 bases. The CDR3 spells CASSLAGGPGGTQYF. CDR3 in DNA: TGTGCCAGCAGCCTAGCGGGGGGGCCCGGAGGAACGCAGTATTTT.

The gene calls are TRBV4-3 and TRBJ2-1; 7 positions agree with TRBD2. The ends lost 0 bases at V and 8 bases at J; junction bases unmatched: 13. This CDR3 comprises 17 residues. Germline V gene data show CDR1 as LGHNA and CDR2 as YSLEER. The CDR3 DNA is TGCGCCAGCAGCCAAGAGAAGCTTAGCGGGCCGCAGGATGAGCAGTTCTTC. It encodes CASSQEKLSGPQDEQFF.

This chain links TRBV6-5 with TRBJ2-5; 7 bases line up with TRBD1. Germline V gene data show CDR1 as MNHEY and CDR2 as SVGAGI. The CDR3 runs to 11 residues. The V and J ends lost 10 bases and 4 bases, in that order; junction bases with no gene match: 3. The CDR3 sequence: CATRQGETQYF. CDR3 sequence (DNA): TGTGCCACCAGACAGGGAGAGACCCAGTACTTC.

The chain recombines TRBV29-1 with TRBJ2-3, with a possible D match to TRBD1 (6 bases). Germline assignment: CDR1 SQVTM and CDR2 ANQGSEA. The CDR3 extends over 12 amino acids. V gave up 5 bases and J gave up 5 bases, with 11 bases separating them. The CDR3 nucleotides are TGCAGCGTTCACAGGGTAGGAGATACGCAGTATTTT. This encodes CSVHRVGDTQYF.

The CDR3 DNA follows: TGCAGTGCTAGATATCAGGGGGCGGGTGAGCAGTTCTTC. Translated: CSARYQGAGEQFF. The gene calls are TRBV20-1 and TRBJ2-1, with 8 bases matching TRBD1. The ends lost 2 bases at V and 9 bases at J; junction bases unmatched: 6. The CDR3 runs 13 residues. Germline-derived CDR1 and CDR2 are DFQATT and SNEGSKA (reference sequence).

This clonotype was found a few times. The J gene is TRBJ2-1, the V gene TRBV12-3 or TRBV12-4; 9 nucleotides align to TRBD2. V was clipped by 3 bases and J by 7 bases; unmatched bases: 4. The CDR3 totals 14 residues. The CDR3 loop is CASSFPSGENEQFF. CDR3 coding DNA: TGTGCCAGCAGTTTTCCTAGCGGGGAAAATGAGCAGTTCTTC.

The chain is built from TRBV5-5 and TRBJ1-6; unclear D gene. With 0 bases removed from V and 1 base from J, the gap between germline ends came to 14 bases. Germline loops: CDR1 SGHKS, CDR2 YYEKEE (reference sequence). This CDR3 is built from 18 residues. CDR3 bases: TGTGCCAGCAGCTTGGGTTGGGGAGAGAAATCCTATAATTCACCCCTCCACTTT. This sequence encodes CASSLGWGEKSYNSPLHF.

The CDR3 reads CSASVIESSYEQYF. Written as DNA, the CDR3 is TGCAGTGCTAGTGTAATAGAGTCCTCCTACGAGCAGTACTTC. The chain uses TRBV20-1 and TRBJ2-7; D is uncertain. V was cut by 3 bases and J by 0 bases, with 12 bases left in between. The CDR3 length is 14 residues. From germline, CDR1 is DFQATT and CDR2 SNEGSKA (reference sequence).

Ten or more counts support this clonotype. The chain is built from TRBV12-3 or TRBV12-4 and TRBJ1-2; D is ambiguous. Deletions cut 3 bases from V and 10 bases from J, with 9 bases between. The length of the CDR3 is 11 residues. The CDR3 nucleotides read TGTGCCAGCAGTTTGGGGATTGACTACACCTTC. The encoded protein is CASSLGIDYTF.

This clonotype came up many times. V is TRBV20-1 and J is TRBJ2-7; D call uncertain. The ends were cut back, 5 bases at V and 5 bases at J, with 13 bases in the middle. The CDR3 contains 12 residues. CDR1 is DFQATT, CDR2 SNEGSKA, per germline (reference sequence). In DNA, the CDR3 is TGCAGTGCTTCCGGGCAGTCTGACGAGCAGTACTTC. Translated: CSASGQSDEQYF.

This clonotype showed up just a few times. The chain has TRBV4-3 and TRBJ1-5; D is ambiguous. V was shortened by 0 bases and J by 5 bases, with 11 bases between the two germline ends. Looked up from germline, CDR1 is LGHNA and CDR2 is YSLEER. The CDR3 loop spans 15 amino acids. Here the CDR3 reads CASSQDGDSYQPQHF. The CDR3 nucleotides are TGCGCCAGCAGCCAAGATGGTGATTCTTATCAGCCCCAGCATTTT.

The rearrangement links TRBV5-1 to TRBJ2-6; D is ambiguous. Per the germline V gene, CDR1 is SGHRS and CDR2 is YFSETQ. The CDR3 runs to 15 residues. V lost 3 bases, J lost 0 bases, and 7 bases lay in between. The CDR3 DNA is TGCGCCAGCAGCTCCCTTCTCTCTGGGGCCAACGTCCTGACTTTC. Its protein product is CASSSLLSGANVLTF.

This clonotype was seen more than once but under ten times. The CDR3: CASSQEGITGLGGYTF. DNA of the CDR3: TGTGCCAGCAGCCAAGAGGGAATTACAGGGCTGGGTGGCTACACCTTC. V usage is TRBV14 and J usage is TRBJ1-2; tentatively, D is TRBD1 (6 bases). Germline lookup yields CDR1 SGHDN and CDR2 FVKESK. The CDR3 contains 16 residues. V lost 0 bases and J 7 bases, leaving 18 bases between the germline ends.

A few counts support this clonotype. The rearrangement joins TRBV11-2 to TRBJ2-5, with a tentative D call TRBD2 (6 bases). The ends were cut back, 1 base at V and 0 bases at J, with 12 bases in the middle. Per germline, CDR1 SGHAT and CDR2 FQNNGV. The CDR3 has 16 amino acids. CDR3 in amino acids: CASSLGVAAYQETQYF. CDR3 nucleotide sequence: TGTGCCAGCAGCTTAGGTGTAGCGGCGTACCAAGAGACCCAGTACTTC.